The source of this T cell receptor beta chain is a study of blood T cell repertoires in COVID-19. Overall study: The United States, Italy and Spain provided the acute and convalescent COVID-19 samples.

Generated by immunoSEQ multiplex PCR, the TCRdb table keeps only in-frame clones and is missing some. This table holds approximately 330,000 clones, around 89% found once. This CDR3 region has 11 residues. The V gene's germline CDR1 is GTSNPN and CDR2 SVGIG (reference sequence). Trimming removed 1 base at V and 10 bases at J, with 8 bases between. The chain carries TRBV30 and TRBJ2-1; unclear D gene. The TCR was taken from a woman between 50 and 59 years old with active or convalescent COVID-19. The sequencing sample was made of peripheral blood. CDR3 nucleotides: TGTGCCTGGAGTGATATAAGCGAGCAGTTCTTC. Protein product: CAWSDISEQFF.